What follows are 8 T cell receptor beta chains derived from one specimen sequenced in a study of shared clonotypes between healthy human individuals. Sequencing used immunoSEQ multiplex PCR; TCRdb keeps in-frame clones, though not all of them. The sample consists of over 700,000 clones, 72% of them appearing once. The sequenced sample consisted of memory CD4+ T cells sorted from blood. The subset was: CD45RA-negative fraction. These receptors all come from a woman aged 25 to 39 in good health.

This rearrangement joins TRBV7-2 to TRBJ2-5, with D maybe TRBD1 (5 bases). Matching the DNA end better, TRBJ2-7 makes the J call doubtful. There are 14 residues in the CDR3. CDR1 and CDR2 (germline): SGHTA, FQGNSA. The CDR3 reads CASSWQGGDYEQYF. CDR3 nucleotides: TGTGCCAGCAGCTGGCAGGGTGGGGACTACGAGCAGTACTTC.

This chain joins TRBV6-6 and TRBJ1-5, with D possibly matching TRBD1 (6 bases). Germline CDR1 reads MNHNY; CDR2 reads SVGAGI (reference sequence). The CDR3 consists of 16 residues. The V end lost 2 bases, the J end lost 6 bases, and 17 bases lay between the germline ends. The DNA of the CDR3 is TGTGCCAGCAGTTACGCCGGGGCAGGGGCCGCTCAGCCCCAGCATTTT. Translated, it gives CASSYAGAGAAQPQHF.

This clone was found once. V and J are TRBV6-1 and TRBJ2-5; the D gene could be TRBD1 or TRBD2 (5 bases each). The CDR3 length is 13 residues. Germline loops: CDR1 MNHNS, CDR2 SASEGT. V was cut by 6 bases and J by 2 bases, with 10 bases left in between. Written as DNA, the CDR3 is TGTGCCAGCAGCGGGACGGATCAAGAGACCCAGTACTTC. This gives the protein CASSGTDQETQYF.

This clone was observed a handful of times. This chain connects TRBV29-1 to TRBJ2-7, with TRBD2 identical over 8 bases. Germline V gene sequence: CDR1 SQVTM, CDR2 ANQGSEA. The CDR3 covers 13 residues. V trimming: 6 bases; J trimming: 3 bases; junction bases outside the gene matches: 7. The CDR3: CSVGTSLNYEQYF. DNA of the CDR3: TGCAGCGTCGGGACTAGTTTAAACTACGAGCAGTACTTC.

The genes are TRBV2 and TRBJ1-2; a weak D match, TRBD1 (5 bases). The CDR3 has 18 amino acids. Germline-derived CDR1 and CDR2 are SNHLY and FYNNEI. V dropped 6 bases and J dropped 1 base, with 24 bases sitting between them. This CDR3 is CASSPGARSTTFNYGYTF. For the CDR3, the DNA is TGTGCCAGCAGCCCTGGGGCTCGCAGCACTACCTTTAACTATGGCTACACCTTC.

The sample holds a few counts of this clone. The chain carries TRBV28 and TRBJ1-5; D is ambiguous. Per the germline V gene, CDR1 is MDHEN and CDR2 is SYDVKM. Trimming cost V 3 bases and J 0 bases, with 12 bases left between them. The CDR3 has 16 residues. The chain's CDR3 is CASSFRPPYSNQPQHF. The CDR3 DNA reads TGTGCCAGCAGTTTCAGGCCACCCTATAGCAATCAGCCCCAGCATTTT. The full variable domain, in which reference TRBV28 and TRBJ1-5 provide the parts outside the CDR3, is DVKVTQSSRYLVKRTGEKVFLECVQDMDHENMFWYRQDPGLGLRLIYFSYDVKMKEKGDIPEGYSVSREKKERFSLILESASTNQTSMYLCASSFRPPYSNQPQHFGDGTRLSIL.

About this clone itself: Other DNA sequences within the sample encode an identical CDR3. The chain has TRBV5-1 and TRBJ2-1, with D possibly TRBD1 on 6 matching bases. The CDR3 runs to 14 residues. Trimming cost V 2 bases and J 4 bases, with 10 bases left between them. The germline V gene encodes CDR1 SGHRS and CDR2 YFSETQ. CDR3: CASSLGQRYNEQFF. The CDR3 DNA follows: TGCGCCAGCAGCTTAGGACAGAGATACAATGAGCAGTTCTTC.

The V call is TRBV6-4, the J call TRBJ2-2, with 9 bases aligning to TRBD1. The CDR3 consists of 16 residues. From germline, CDR1 is MRHNA and CDR2 SNTAGT. The V gene end was trimmed by 6 bases and the J gene end by 1 base; junction bases not matched to a gene: 6. The CDR3 protein is CASRLSGQGNTGELFF. The CDR3 region has the DNA TGTGCCAGCAGACTTTCGGGACAGGGGAACACCGGGGAGCTGTTTTTT.